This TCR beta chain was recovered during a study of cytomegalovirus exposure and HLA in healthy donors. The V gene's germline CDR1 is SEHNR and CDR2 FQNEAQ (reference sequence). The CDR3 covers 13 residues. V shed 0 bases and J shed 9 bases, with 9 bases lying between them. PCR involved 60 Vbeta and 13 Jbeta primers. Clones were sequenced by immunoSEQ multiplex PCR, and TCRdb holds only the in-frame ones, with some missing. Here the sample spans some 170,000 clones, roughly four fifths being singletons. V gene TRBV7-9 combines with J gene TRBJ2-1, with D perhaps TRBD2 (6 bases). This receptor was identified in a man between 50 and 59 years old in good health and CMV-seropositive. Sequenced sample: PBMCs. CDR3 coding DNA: TGTGCCAGCAGCTTAGCGATGGGGGGTGAGCAGTTCTTC. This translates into CASSLAMGGEQFF.